This entry lists 23 T cell receptor beta chains sequenced from one sample in a study of T cell repertoires in cytomegalovirus infection. Via MiXCR, TCRdb re-called the reads, giving one row per CDR3 protein. This table holds 700,000 to 950,000 distinct CDR3 sequences, approximately 30% found once. These receptors' targets are unknown. Material: cultured CD8+ T cells from PBMCs, obtained from culture after CMV antigen stimulation. The receptor set was obtained from a human donor in good health (CMV status not recorded). Some clones in this sample may be carry-over from other donors' samples.

This clonotype has ten or more counts. The J gene is TRBJ2-1, the V gene TRBV27; no reliable D call. With 6 bases removed from V and 3 bases from J, the gap between germline ends came to 6 bases. Germline CDR1 and CDR2: MNHEY and SMNVEV (reference sequence). This CDR3 comprises 12 residues. The CDR3 DNA reads TGTGCCAGCAGCTGGGGCTACAATGAGCAGTTCTTC. Its translation: CASSWGYNEQFF.

This clonotype was seen at least ten times. CDR3 protein: CASSLDETSGDNEQFF. The CDR3 DNA reads TGTGCCAGCAGCTTAGACGAGACTAGCGGGGACAATGAGCAGTTCTTC. This chain uses TRBV7-2 with TRBJ2-1, with 11 bases aligning to TRBD2. The CDR3 extends over 16 amino acids. Germline assignment: CDR1 SGHTA and CDR2 FQGNSA. The V gene end was trimmed by 1 base and the J gene end by 5 bases; junction bases not matched to a gene: 4.

The J gene is TRBJ2-3, the V gene TRBV7-6; D remains ambiguous. This CDR3 comprises 17 residues. Germline assignment: CDR1 SGHVS and CDR2 FNYEAQ. Trimming removed 5 bases from V and 2 bases from J, with 20 bases in between. The CDR3 spells CASSRAFRLSDTDTQYF. DNA of the CDR3: TGTGCCAGCAGCCGAGCATTCAGGCTCTCGGACACAGATACGCAGTATTTT. Drawing the rest from reference TRBV7-6 and TRBJ2-3, the complete variable domain is GAGVSQSPRYKVTKRGQDVALRCDPISGHVSLYWYRQALGQGPEFLTYFNYEAQQDKSGLPNDRFSAERPEGSISTLTIQRTEQRDSAMYRCASSRAFRLSDTDTQYFGPGTRLTVL.

Turning to this clonotype: A read error may produce the germline difference seen at one junction end. The chain carries TRBV19 and TRBJ1-5; D is unresolved. The length of the CDR3 is 15 residues. Germline V CDR1 and CDR2: LNHDA, SQIVND (reference sequence). Written as DNA, the CDR3 is TGTGCCAGTAGTATCGGGGAAGGAGGTTATCAGCCCCGGCATTTT. Its translation is CASSIGEGGYQPRHF.

The chain combines TRBV7-9 with TRBJ2-2; D may be TRBD1 or TRBD2 (6 bases each). Germline V gene data show CDR1 as SEHNR and CDR2 as FQNEAQ (reference sequence). Trimming cost V 7 bases and J 5 bases, with 23 bases left between them. This CDR3 contains 17 residues. In nucleotides, the CDR3 is TGTGCCAGCATCGCTAGGGGGTCCACAGGGAGGACCGGGGAGCTGTTTTTT. Translation gives CASIARGSTGRTGELFF.

This clonotype was counted a few times. The chain has TRBV6-1 and TRBJ2-7, with TRBD1 matching 7 bases. The J segment lost 2 bases and the V segment lost 3 bases, leaving 16 bases of the junction unmatched. The CDR3 is made up of 18 amino acids. Per the germline V gene, CDR1 is MNHNS and CDR2 is SASEGT. DNA for the CDR3: TGTGCCAGCAGTGATTTTTACCACCGGGACAGCAAAACCTACGAGCAGTACTTC. It translates to CASSDFYHRDSKTYEQYF.

This clonotype was observed a few times. V is TRBV10-2 and J is TRBJ1-2, with TRBD1 matching over 10 bases. Germline CDR1 WSHSY, CDR2 SAAADI. The CDR3 contains 15 residues. V lost 1 base, J lost 7 bases, and 6 bases stayed unmatched. CDR3 sequence (DNA): TGCGCCAGCAGTGAGTTTGGACAGGGGGTTGTTGGCTACACCTTC. Residues: CASSEFGQGVVGYTF.

This chain links TRBV2 with TRBJ1-5; 9 bases line up with TRBD1. The V and J ends lost 4 bases and 6 bases, in that order; junction bases with no gene match: 10. This CDR3 contains 16 residues. Germline V lookup: CDR1 SNHLY, CDR2 FYNNEI. The CDR3 loop reads CASSGDRARGRQPQHF. CDR3 sequence (DNA): TGTGCCAGCAGTGGGGACAGGGCCCGGGGCCGTCAGCCCCAGCATTTT.

The gene calls are TRBV7-9 and TRBJ2-7, with 9 bases identical to TRBD1. With 6 bases clipped from V and 2 bases from J, the junction kept 8 bases outside the gene matches. The CDR3 loop spans 15 amino acids. Germline CDR1 reads SEHNR; CDR2 reads FQNEAQ (reference sequence). Written as DNA, the CDR3 is TGTGCCAGCAGTTACTGGGACAGGGCAACCTACGAGCAGTACTTC. Its protein product is CASSYWDRATYEQYF.

This clonotype was counted between two and nine times. The chain carries TRBV7-8 and TRBJ2-2; 9 nucleotides match TRBD1. With 2 bases clipped from V and 7 bases from J, the junction kept 5 bases outside the gene matches. The CDR3 covers 15 residues. Germline loops: CDR1 SGHVS, CDR2 FQNEAQ. In DNA, the CDR3 is TGTGCCAGCAGCTTAAAAACAGGGGGCAACGGGGAGCTGTTTTTT. This codes for CASSLKTGGNGELFF.

This chain links TRBV20-1 with TRBJ2-4; D may be TRBD1 or TRBD2 (6 bases each). The CDR3 is made up of 14 amino acids. The V end was cut by 0 bases, the J end by 8 bases, with 14 bases between. Germline V CDR1 and CDR2: DFQATT, SNEGSKA (reference sequence). The CDR3 nucleotides are TGCAGTGCTAGAGATCTGATTAGGGGGGACATTCAGTACTTC. Protein: CSARDLIRGDIQYF.

The genes are TRBV29-1 and TRBJ2-2; D tentatively fits TRBD1 or TRBD2 (5 bases each). The CDR3 consists of 11 residues. The V gene's germline CDR1 is SQVTM and CDR2 ANQGSEA. V lost 7 bases to trimming and J lost 7 bases, with 10 bases between them. CDR3 residues: CSAPRGGELFF. The CDR3 DNA reads as TGCAGCGCCCCGAGGGGCGGGGAGCTGTTTTTT.

V and J are TRBV4-2 and TRBJ2-3, with 7 bases fitting TRBD2. Germline assignment: CDR1 LGHNA and CDR2 YNFKEQ. Trimming at V came to 1 base and at J to 3 bases, leaving 4 bases not matched to a gene. This CDR3 contains 15 residues. DNA of the CDR3: TGTGCCAGCAGCCAAGTGCAGGGAGGGACAGATACGCAGTATTTT. Its translation: CASSQVQGGTDTQYF.

This clonotype showed up just a few times. The chain is built from TRBV6-5 and TRBJ2-5; TRBD2 agrees at 10 bases. The CDR3 sequence is 15 residues long. The germline gives CDR1 MNHEY, CDR2 SVGAGI. Trimming cost V 3 bases and J 3 bases; bases outside gene matches: 4. The CDR3 DNA sequence: TGTGCCAGCAGTTATACTAGCGGGGTAGAAGAGACCCAGTACTTC. Protein: CASSYTSGVEETQYF.

This clonotype appeared a few times. The chain employs TRBV5-4 and TRBJ2-1; D possibly uses TRBD1 or TRBD2 (6 bases each). V was trimmed by 9 bases and J by 6 bases, leaving 22 bases between them. The CDR3 is 15 residues long. Germline loops: CDR1 SGHNT, CDR2 YYREEE (reference sequence). CDR3: CATTIWGANTNEQFF. The CDR3 DNA follows: TGTGCCACCACCATATGGGGGGCGAACACCAATGAGCAGTTCTTC.

The chain recombines TRBV7-9 with TRBJ2-3, with TRBD1 identical over 8 bases. The ends lost 6 bases at V and 1 base at J; junction bases unmatched: 3. Germline CDR1 is SEHNR and CDR2 is FQNEAQ (reference sequence). The CDR3 runs 14 residues. The CDR3 is CASRPQGGTDTQYF. CDR3 sequence (DNA): TGTGCCAGCAGGCCACAGGGGGGCACAGATACGCAGTATTTT.

This clonotype appeared many times. The V and J genes are TRBV7-6 and TRBJ2-1; TRBD1 aligns across 7 bases. The CDR3 runs 15 residues. V trimming: 5 bases; J trimming: 5 bases; junction bases outside the gene matches: 9. Germline V CDR1 and CDR2: SGHVS, FNYEAQ. As DNA, the CDR3 is TGTGCCAGCAGCGAGGACAGGTCTAAGGACAATGAGCAGTTCTTC. This encodes CASSEDRSKDNEQFF. The variable domain in full, completed from reference TRBV7-6 and TRBJ2-1, reads GAGVSQSPRYKVTKRGQDVALRCDPISGHVSLYWYRQALGQGPEFLTYFNYEAQQDKSGLPNDRFSAERPEGSISTLTIQRTEQRDSAMYRCASSEDRSKDNEQFFGPGTRLTVL.

Many counts were recorded for this clonotype. Germline is not matched at one junction end, which may reflect a read error. V is TRBV7-7 and J is TRBJ2-7; tentatively, D is TRBD1 (6 bases). CDR3 length: 15 residues. Germline V gene sequence: CDR1 SSHAT, CDR2 FNYEAQ (reference sequence). CDR3 protein: CASSLAPGVSYEQYF. CDR3 DNA: TGTGCTAGCAGCTTAGCGCCAGGGGTCTCCTACGAGCAGTACTTC.

The genes are TRBV20-1 and TRBJ1-2; D remains ambiguous. The CDR3 sequence is 8 residues long. Germline V gives CDR1 DFQATT, CDR2 SNEGSKA (reference sequence). The V end was cut by 6 bases, the J end by 11 bases, with 7 bases between. CDR3: CSAPGYTF. The CDR3 DNA reads as TGCAGTGCCCCTGGGTACACCTTC.

This clonotype was counted between two and nine times. CDR3 amino acids: CASSILDRQPSYNEQFF. The CDR3 nucleotides read TGTGCCAGTAGTATTTTAGATCGGCAGCCCTCCTACAATGAGCAGTTCTTC. The chain recombines TRBV19 with TRBJ2-1; D is uncertain. CDR3 length: 17 residues. Trimming left V 3 bases short and J 0 bases short, with 15 bases between. Germline V gene sequence: CDR1 LNHDA, CDR2 SQIVND (reference sequence).

The chain uses TRBV19 and TRBJ1-1; the D is unclear. CDR3 length: 14 residues. V was shortened by 3 bases and J by 0 bases, with 8 bases between the two germline ends. Germline V gene data show CDR1 as LNHDA and CDR2 as SQIVND (reference sequence). The DNA for the CDR3 is TGTGCCAGTAGTATTGGTCTCGTGAACACTGAAGCTTTCTTT. Residues: CASSIGLVNTEAFF.

The V and J genes are TRBV6-2 or TRBV6-3 and TRBJ2-7; tentative D call: TRBD2 (6 bases). Trimming removed 2 bases at V and 6 bases at J, with 20 bases between. Looked up from germline, CDR1 is MNHEY and CDR2 is SVGEGT. The CDR3 extends over 16 amino acids. The CDR3 bases are TGTGCCAGCAGTTACGGGAGGAGTCGACTCTTGTCCGAGCAGTACGTC. Translation gives CASSYGRSRLLSEQYV.

This clonotype was counted a few times. The chain joins TRBV6-1 to TRBJ2-7; 10 bases map to TRBD1. CDR1 MNHNS and CDR2 SASEGT come from the germline V gene. V lost 11 bases, J lost 5 bases, and 12 bases stayed unmatched. CDR3 size: 14 residues. In DNA, the CDR3 is TGTGCCGGAGGATTCGGGACAGGGGACGACGAGCAGTACTTC. As protein: CAGGFGTGDDEQYF.